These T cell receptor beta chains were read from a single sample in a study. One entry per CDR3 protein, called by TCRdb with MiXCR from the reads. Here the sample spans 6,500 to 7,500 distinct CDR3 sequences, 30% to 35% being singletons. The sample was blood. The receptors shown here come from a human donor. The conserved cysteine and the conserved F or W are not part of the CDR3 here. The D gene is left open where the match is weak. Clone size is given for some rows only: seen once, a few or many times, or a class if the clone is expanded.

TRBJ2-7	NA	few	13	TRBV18	ASSPEQGLFSEQY
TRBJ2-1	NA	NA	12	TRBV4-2	ASSSQTPSNEQF
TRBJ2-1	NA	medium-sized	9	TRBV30	ALLIGSEQF
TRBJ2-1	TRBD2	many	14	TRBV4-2	ASSPPRREDIGEQF
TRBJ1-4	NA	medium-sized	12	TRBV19	ASSRTATNEKLF
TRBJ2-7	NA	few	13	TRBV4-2	ASSSISGRHGGQY
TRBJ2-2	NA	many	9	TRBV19	ASNRAGELF
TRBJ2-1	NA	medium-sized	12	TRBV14	ASSTRTGFNEQF
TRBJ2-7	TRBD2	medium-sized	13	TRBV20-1	SASLSLAGVREQY
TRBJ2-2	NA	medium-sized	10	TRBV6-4	ASSEDTGELF
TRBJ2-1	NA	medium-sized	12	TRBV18	ASSRSLGSGEQF
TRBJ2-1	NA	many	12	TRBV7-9	ASSPAGRPDEQF
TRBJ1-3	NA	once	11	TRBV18	ASSPGQRNTIY
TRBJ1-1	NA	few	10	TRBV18	ASSPPDTEAF
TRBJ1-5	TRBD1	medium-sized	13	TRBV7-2	ASSLSQGWNQPQH
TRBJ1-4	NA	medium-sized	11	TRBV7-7	ASSHGPNEKLF
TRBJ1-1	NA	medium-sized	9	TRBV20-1	SARENTEAF
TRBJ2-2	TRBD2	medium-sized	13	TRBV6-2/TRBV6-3	ASSYSAGDPGELF
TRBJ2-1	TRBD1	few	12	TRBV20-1	SAKGDRDYNEQF
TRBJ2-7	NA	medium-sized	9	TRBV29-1	SVLGEPEQY
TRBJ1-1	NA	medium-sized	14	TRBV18	ASSPPKWEGNTEAF
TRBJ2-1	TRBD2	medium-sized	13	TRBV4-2	ASSLGTSGKGEQF
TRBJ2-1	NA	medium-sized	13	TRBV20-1	SANKGGSRNNEQF
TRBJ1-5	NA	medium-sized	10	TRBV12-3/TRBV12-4	ASSFAVGQQH
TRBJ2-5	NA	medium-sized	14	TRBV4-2	ASSQPEGGSQETQY
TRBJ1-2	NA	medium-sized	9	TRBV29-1	SVIHRGLHT
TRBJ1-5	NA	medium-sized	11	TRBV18	ASSPKGTDDWH
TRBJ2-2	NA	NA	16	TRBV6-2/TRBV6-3	ASSYVYGDEQFFGELF
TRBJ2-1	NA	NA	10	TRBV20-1	SATVSYNEQF
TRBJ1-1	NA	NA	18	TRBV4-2	ASSHGETTSSLTVNTEAF
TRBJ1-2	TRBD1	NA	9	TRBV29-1	SVAWTGGYT
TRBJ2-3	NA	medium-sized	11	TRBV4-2	ASSQGLSDTQY
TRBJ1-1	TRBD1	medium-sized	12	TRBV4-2	ASSRDRGTTEAF
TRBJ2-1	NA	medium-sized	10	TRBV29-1	SVWWAANEQF
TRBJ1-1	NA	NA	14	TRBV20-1	SARAPLGAKNTEAF
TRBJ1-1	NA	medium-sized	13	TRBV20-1	SASRSGGLNTEAF
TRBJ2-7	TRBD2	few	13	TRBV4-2	ASSPPGLGAYEQY
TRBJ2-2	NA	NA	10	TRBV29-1	SVWWAANELF
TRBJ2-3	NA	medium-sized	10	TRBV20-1	SARDFRDTQY
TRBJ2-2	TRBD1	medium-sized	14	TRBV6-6	ASLPKDRGRNGELF
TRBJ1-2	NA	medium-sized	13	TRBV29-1	SVEVSTSLTYGYT
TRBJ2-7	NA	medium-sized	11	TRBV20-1	SAPKGEIGEQY
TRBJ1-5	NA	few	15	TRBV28	ASSLPGRGYSNQPQH
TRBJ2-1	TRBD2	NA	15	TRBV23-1	ASSQLGTSGYYNEQF
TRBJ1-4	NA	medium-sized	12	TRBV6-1	ASSGTAESEKLF